A single sample is the source of the 3 T cell receptor beta chains below, sequenced in a study of blood T cell repertoires in COVID-19. Assay used: immunoSEQ multiplex PCR; TCRdb lists only in-frame clones, some missing. In the table there are 350,000 to 550,000 clones, about 85% of which are singletons. Input material: PBMCs or T cells enriched from blood (not recorded which). The origin of the receptors is a woman under 30 with acute COVID-19.

The chain employs TRBV6-5 and TRBJ2-7, with a weak D call TRBD1 (6 bases). This CDR3 has 12 residues. CDR1 and CDR2 (germline): MNHEY, SVGAGI. V gave up 7 bases and J gave up 1 base, with 8 bases separating them. Here the CDR3 reads CASNTGSYEQYF. DNA of the CDR3: TGTGCCAGCAATACAGGGTCCTACGAGCAGTACTTC.

The V call is TRBV10-1, the J call TRBJ2-4; possibly TRBD1 for D (6 bases). V was cut by 5 bases and J by 1 base, with 12 bases left in between. CDR3 length: 15 amino acids. The germline gives CDR1 WNHNN, CDR2 SYGVQD (reference sequence). In DNA form, the CDR3 reads TGCGCCAGCAGTCAGGGGAGTAAGGCCAAAAACATTCAGTACTTC. Translating it yields CASSQGSKAKNIQYF.

The V gene is TRBV7-9, the J gene TRBJ1-5; 7 bases align to TRBD1. With 4 bases clipped from V and 4 bases from J, the junction kept 7 bases outside the gene matches. There are 15 residues in the CDR3. Looked up from germline, CDR1 is SEHNR and CDR2 is FQNEAQ (reference sequence). In DNA form, the CDR3 reads TGTGCCAGCAGCTCCGGGACAGCCATTAATCAGCCCCAGCATTTT. As protein: CASSSGTAINQPQHF.